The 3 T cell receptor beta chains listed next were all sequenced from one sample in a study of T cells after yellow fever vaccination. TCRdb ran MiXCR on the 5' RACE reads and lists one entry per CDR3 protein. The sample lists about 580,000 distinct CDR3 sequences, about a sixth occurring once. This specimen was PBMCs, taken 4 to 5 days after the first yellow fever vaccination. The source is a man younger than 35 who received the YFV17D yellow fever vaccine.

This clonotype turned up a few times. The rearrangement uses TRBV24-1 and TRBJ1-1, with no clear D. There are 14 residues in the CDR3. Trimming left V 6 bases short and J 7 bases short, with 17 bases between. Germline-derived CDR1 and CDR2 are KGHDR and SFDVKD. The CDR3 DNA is TGTGCCACCAGTATCCGGGCCCTGCCCAATGAAGCTTTCTTT. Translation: CATSIRALPNEAFF.

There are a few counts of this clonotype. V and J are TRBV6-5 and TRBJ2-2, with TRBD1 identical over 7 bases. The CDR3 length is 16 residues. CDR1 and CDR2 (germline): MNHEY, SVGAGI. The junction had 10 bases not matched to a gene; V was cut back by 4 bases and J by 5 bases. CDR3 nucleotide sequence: TGTGCCAGCAGTTTACTACCGGGACAGATAACCGGGGAGCTGTTTTTT. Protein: CASSLLPGQITGELFF.

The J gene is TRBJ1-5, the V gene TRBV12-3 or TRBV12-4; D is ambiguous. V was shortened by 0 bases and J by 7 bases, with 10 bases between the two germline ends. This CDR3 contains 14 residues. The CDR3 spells CASSLAVGGQPQHF. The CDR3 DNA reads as TGTGCCAGCAGTTTAGCGGTGGGAGGCCAGCCCCAGCATTTT.